The 11 T cell receptor beta chains presented below share a single source sample, sequenced in a study of CD8+ T cells in alopecia areata. Documented treatment: oral pan-JAK inhibitor, 5-10 mg twice daily. Following extraction, RNA underwent reverse transcription to cDNA, which served as the sequencing template. TCRdb's table, derived via immunoSEQ multiplex PCR, lists solely in-frame clones and lacks some. This sample has nearly 200,000 clones; 55% to 75% occur once, and the top ten carry 5.5%. This material consisted of CD4+ T cells sorted from blood, taken at week 24, from a patient treated with tofacitinib. All receptors come from a human donor with alopecia areata.

The chain is built from TRBV4-1 and TRBJ2-3; 7 bases are a match to TRBD1. CDR3 length: 13 amino acids. CDR1 and CDR2 (germline): MGHRA, YSYEKL. Trimming took 1 base from V and 14 from J; bases not matched to a gene: 9. CDR3 nucleotide sequence: TGCGCCAGCAGCCAAGGGATGGGAGACAGGGTGTATTTT. Its translation: CASSQGMGDRVYF.

The V and J genes are TRBV5-1 and TRBJ1-2, with D perhaps matching TRBD1 (5 bases). The CDR3 runs 18 residues. Germline-derived CDR1 and CDR2 are SGHRS and YFSETQ. The V end lost 4 bases, the J end lost 1 base, and 23 bases lay between the germline ends. This CDR3 reads CASSPNFPGEGRNYGYTF. The CDR3 nucleotides are TGCGCCAGCAGCCCCAACTTCCCCGGGGAGGGACGTAACTATGGCTACACCTTC.

This clone turned up a few times. This chain connects TRBV7-9 to TRBJ2-5; D may be TRBD1 (5 bases). Germline CDR1 SEHNR, CDR2 FQNEAQ (reference sequence). Trimming removed 0 bases from V and 2 bases from J, with 10 bases in between. The CDR3 runs to 15 residues. The CDR3 DNA sequence: TGTGCCAGCAGCTTAGCGGGGCAACCACAAGAGACCCAGTACTTC. It translates to CASSLAGQPQETQYF.

This chain uses TRBV29-1 with TRBJ2-7, with TRBD2 identical over 10 bases. Germline CDR1 is SQVTM and CDR2 is ANQGSEA. J gave up 0 bases and V 7 bases, and 0 bases lay outside the gene matches. The CDR3 contains 12 residues. The CDR3: CSASGGSYEQYF. The CDR3 DNA is TGCAGCGCTAGCGGGGGCTCCTACGAGCAGTACTTC.

The chain carries TRBV5-1 and TRBJ2-1; TRBD1 matches at 7 bases. The V segment lost 4 bases and the J segment 10 bases; nucleotides outside the gene matches: 11. Germline V gene lookup returns CDR1 SGHRS and CDR2 YFSETQ. CDR3 length equals 14 residues. The CDR3 nucleotides are TGCGCCAGCAGCATATCCCAGACAGGGCGAGAGCAGTTCTTC. Translated: CASSISQTGREQFF.

This chain joins TRBV9 and TRBJ2-1; a possible D gene is TRBD2 (6 bases). Looked up from germline, CDR1 is SGDLS and CDR2 is YYNGEE. The CDR3 totals 15 residues. V lost 2 bases and J 0 bases, leaving 9 bases between the germline ends. DNA for the CDR3: TGTGCCAGCAGCGTTAGCGGACTCTCCTACAATGAGCAGTTCTTC. This codes for CASSVSGLSYNEQFF. Filled out from reference TRBV9 and TRBJ2-1, the complete variable domain reads DSGVTQTPKHLITATGQRVTLRCSPRSGDLSVYWYQQSLDQGLQFLIQYYNGEERAKGNILERFSAQQFPDLHSELNLSSLELGDSALYFCASSVSGLSYNEQFFGPGTRLTVL.

This rearrangement joins TRBV29-1 to TRBJ2-5; TRBD1 matches 9 bases. V dropped 6 bases and J dropped 4; count of bases not matched to a gene: 6. Germline CDR1 reads SQVTM; CDR2 reads ANQGSEA. This CDR3 region has 13 residues. CDR3 loop: CSVGTGNLETQYF. The CDR3 nucleotides read TGCAGCGTGGGGACAGGGAATTTAGAGACCCAGTACTTC.

This clone was counted between two and nine times. J is TRBJ2-1 and V is TRBV5-8; D is possibly TRBD1 (6 bases). Trimming cost V 4 bases and J 8 bases, with 13 bases left between them. Germline CDR1 and CDR2: SGHTS and YDEGEE. The CDR3 is made up of 13 amino acids. The CDR3: CASSIRRGDEQFF. The CDR3 DNA is TGTGCCAGCAGCATACGCAGGGGTGATGAGCAGTTCTTC.

The rearrangement uses TRBV10-3 and TRBJ2-5; 8 bases map to TRBD2. From germline, CDR1 is ENHRY and CDR2 SYGVKD. V dropped 6 bases and J dropped 4; count of bases not matched to a gene: 7. CDR3 length equals 14 residues. The CDR3 sequence: CAISVELAAETQYF. The CDR3 DNA reads TGTGCCATCAGCGTCGAACTAGCGGCAGAGACCCAGTACTTC.

The J gene is TRBJ1-6, the V gene TRBV4-3; 8 bases line up with TRBD1. Germline V CDR1 and CDR2: LGHNA, YSLEER. The CDR3 sequence is 16 residues long. Losses at the gene ends were 1 base for V and 8 bases for J; bases not matched to a gene: 7. The CDR3 DNA is TGCGCCAGCAGCCAAGCGGGCAGGGGGCTGCATTCACCCCTCCACTTT. Its translation: CASSQAGRGLHSPLHF.

The rearrangement uses TRBV4-2 and TRBJ2-7; the D gene could be TRBD1 or TRBD2 (5 bases each). The V gene's germline CDR1 is LGHNA and CDR2 YNFKEQ. Trimming shortened V by 6 bases and J by 3 bases, and 12 bases separated the two germline ends. The CDR3 covers 13 residues. The CDR3 loop reads CASRRDVGYEQYF. CDR3 sequence (DNA): TGTGCCAGCAGACGGGACGTAGGCTACGAGCAGTACTTC.